The 25 T cell receptor beta chains given below trace back to one sample, sequenced in a study of blood T cell repertoires in COVID-19. Profiled with immunoSEQ multiplex PCR; TCRdb holds only in-frame clones, not every one. The sample records a few hundred thousand clones, around four fifths being singletons. Sequenced sample: peripheral blood. The receptor source for this set is a man aged 60 to 69 with acute or convalescent COVID-19.

This clone was observed a single time. The V call is TRBV24-1, the J call TRBJ1-1; 7 bases fit TRBD1. This CDR3 is built from 16 residues. Germline assignment: CDR1 KGHDR and CDR2 SFDVKD. The trim removed 10 bases at V and 0 bases at J, leaving 13 bases unmatched. CDR3 protein: CATRTGTASMNTEAFF. The CDR3 bases are TGTGCCACTAGAACCGGGACAGCCTCCATGAACACTGAAGCTTTCTTT.

The chain joins TRBV10-3 to TRBJ2-1; D possibly corresponds to TRBD1 (5 bases). Germline-derived CDR1 and CDR2 are ENHRY and SYGVKD. Trimming cost V 3 bases and J 0 bases, with 9 bases left between them. This CDR3 is 15 amino acids long. CDR3 loop: CAISERGFSYNEQFF. Written as DNA, the CDR3 is TGTGCCATCAGTGAAAGGGGATTCTCCTACAATGAGCAGTTCTTC.

V and J are TRBV4-1 and TRBJ1-5; TRBD1 matches at 8 bases. The CDR3 sequence is 15 residues long. The V gene end was trimmed by 4 bases and the J gene end by 4 bases; junction bases not matched to a gene: 6. CDR1 and CDR2 (germline): MGHRA, YSYEKL. In DNA, the CDR3 is TGCGCCAGCAGCCCCCAGGGGGCGAGTAATCAGCCCCAGCATTTT. It encodes CASSPQGASNQPQHF.

The chain uses TRBV10-2 and TRBJ1-5; D gene ambiguous. The CDR3 covers 13 residues. The ends were cut back, 3 bases at V and 3 bases at J, with 6 bases in the middle. Germline V CDR1 and CDR2: WSHSY, SAAADI. CDR3 in DNA: TGCGCCAGCAGTGATGGCTTCAATCAGCCCCAGCATTTT. Translated, it gives CASSDGFNQPQHF.

In this sample, this clone turned up once. This rearrangement joins TRBV27 to TRBJ2-7, with TRBD1 as a possible D gene (6 bases). Germline assignment: CDR1 MNHEY and CDR2 SMNVEV (reference sequence). V was cut by 2 bases and J by 7 bases, with 12 bases left in between. The CDR3 is made up of 13 amino acids. CDR3 region: CASSLVGAGEQYF. The DNA for the CDR3 is TGTGCCAGCAGTTTAGTGGGGGCAGGGGAGCAGTACTTC.

The rearrangement links TRBV10-3 to TRBJ2-3; TRBD2 matches at 9 bases. Germline CDR1 ENHRY, CDR2 SYGVKD. The J segment lost 2 bases and the V segment lost 11 bases, leaving 11 bases of the junction unmatched. This CDR3 is built from 15 residues. CDR3 DNA sequence: TGTGCCGCCAGGGGGGCGGGAGGGGCCACAGATACGCAGTATTTT. Protein sequence: CAARGAGGATDTQYF.

The V gene is TRBV6-5, the J gene TRBJ1-6, with D possibly TRBD1 on 5 matching bases. The germline V gene has CDR1 MNHEY and CDR2 SVGAGI. The CDR3 is 13 amino acids. V was pared by 6 bases and J by 8 bases, with 11 bases between. The CDR3, as DNA: TGTGCCAGCAGAGCTGACAGCGATTCACCCCTCCACTTT. Its translation is CASRADSDSPLHF.

The genes are TRBV28 and TRBJ2-5; maybe TRBD1 (7 bases). Germline lookup yields CDR1 MDHEN and CDR2 SYDVKM. V gave up 0 bases and J gave up 4 bases, with 12 bases separating them. The CDR3 is made up of 15 amino acids. CDR3 bases: TGTGCCAGCAGTTTATGGTCAGGGGGGCGAGAGACCCAGTACTTC. It yields the protein CASSLWSGGRETQYF.

The V and J genes are TRBV18 and TRBJ1-6, with D unresolved. Germline CDR1 KGHSH, CDR2 LQKENI. The length of the CDR3 is 14 residues. V gave up 5 bases and J gave up 5 bases, with 10 bases separating them. CDR3 sequence (DNA): TGTGCCAGCTCATCAGGCTTGAATAATTCACCCCTCCACTTT. It specifies CASSSGLNNSPLHF.

V usage is TRBV28 and J usage is TRBJ1-2, with D unclear. Germline-derived CDR1 and CDR2 are MDHEN and SYDVKM. This CDR3 has 14 amino acids. Trimming shortened V by 5 bases and J by 3 bases, and 13 bases separated the two germline ends. CDR3: CASSQEGFYYGYTF. In nucleotides, the CDR3 is TGTGCCAGCAGTCAGGAGGGCTTCTACTATGGCTACACCTTC.

V is TRBV13 and J is TRBJ1-1, with a tentative D call TRBD1 (5 bases). V shed 2 bases and J shed 7 bases, with 17 bases lying between them. CDR1 PRHDT and CDR2 FYEKMQ come from the germline V gene (reference sequence). The CDR3 contains 15 residues. The CDR3: CASSLSGRRLDEAFF. The CDR3 nucleotides read TGTGCCAGCAGCTTATCAGGGAGGAGATTAGATGAAGCTTTCTTT. Using reference TRBV13 and TRBJ1-1 for the parts outside the CDR3, the full variable domain is AAGVIQSPRHLIKEKRETATLKCYPIPRHDTVYWYQQGPGQDPQFLISFYEKMQSDKGSIPDRFSAQQFSDYHSELNMSSLELGDSALYFCASSLSGRRLDEAFFGQGTRLTVV.

CDR3 protein: CASSQVGAGDTEAFF. CDR3 bases: TGCGCCAGCAGCCAAGTTGGCGCAGGGGACACTGAAGCTTTCTTT. The chain is built from TRBV4-1 and TRBJ1-1; D is possibly TRBD1 (6 bases). This CDR3 is built from 15 residues. Germline-derived CDR1 and CDR2 are MGHRA and YSYEKL. The ends were cut back, 1 base at V and 3 bases at J, with 12 bases in the middle.

The rearrangement uses TRBV19 and TRBJ1-5, with a tentative D call TRBD1 (6 bases). The V end was cut by 6 bases, the J end by 2 bases, with 14 bases between. CDR3 length: 15 residues. From germline, CDR1 is LNHDA and CDR2 SQIVND (reference sequence). Written as DNA, the CDR3 is TGTGCCAGTAGAGGGGACATTGTTGGCAATCAGCCCCAGCATTTT. Protein product: CASRGDIVGNQPQHF.

V usage is TRBV18 and J usage is TRBJ2-2, with TRBD2 identical over 8 bases. Germline V gene data show CDR1 as KGHSH and CDR2 as LQKENI. V was clipped by 6 bases and J by 3 bases; unmatched bases: 9. The CDR3 has 16 residues. The CDR3 sequence: CASSPSQAGDTGELFF. Here the CDR3 DNA reads TGTGCCAGCTCCCCTTCTCAAGCGGGAGACACCGGGGAGCTGTTTTTT.

V and J are TRBV29-1 and TRBJ1-1; 8 bases line up with TRBD1. The CDR3 is 12 residues long. With 3 bases clipped from V and 12 bases from J, the junction kept 9 bases outside the gene matches. Germline lookup yields CDR1 SQVTM and CDR2 ANQGSEA. The CDR3 protein is CSVDAQGAVSFF. CDR3 coding DNA: TGCAGCGTTGATGCCCAGGGGGCTGTTTCTTTCTTT.

CDR3: CASSLGTAYGYTF. CDR3 DNA: TGTGCCAGCAGCTTAGGGACTGCCTATGGCTACACCTTC. This sequence joins TRBV7-2 and TRBJ1-2; D is unresolved. V lost 1 base and J 4 bases, leaving 7 bases between the germline ends. In germline, CDR1 is SGHTA, CDR2 FQGNSA. The CDR3 has 13 residues. The full variable domain, rest sourced from reference TRBV7-2 and TRBJ1-2, is GAGVSQSPSNKVTEKGKDVELRCDPISGHTALYWYRQSLGQGLEFLIYFQGNSAPDKSGLPSDRFSAERTGGSVSTLTIQRTQQEDSAVYLCASSLGTAYGYTFGSGTRLTVV.

The chain employs TRBV18 and TRBJ2-5; 10 bases map to TRBD1. Germline V gives CDR1 KGHSH, CDR2 LQKENI. J lost 3 bases, V lost 3 bases, and 4 bases had no gene match. The CDR3 has 15 amino acids. CDR3 residues: CASSPRQGAEETQYF. The CDR3 DNA is TGTGCCAGCTCACCTAGACAGGGGGCGGAAGAGACCCAGTACTTC.

This clone has just a few counts. The V and J genes are TRBV6-5 and TRBJ1-5; 9 nucleotides agree with TRBD1. The CDR3 spans 14 residues. With V trimmed by 5 bases and J by 2 bases, 1 base remained unmatched. Germline V gives CDR1 MNHEY, CDR2 SVGAGI. The CDR3 spells CASSRQGGNQPQHF. For the CDR3, the DNA is TGTGCCAGCAGTCGACAGGGGGGCAATCAGCCCCAGCATTTT.

This sequence joins TRBV29-1 and TRBJ2-1; D perhaps matches TRBD2 (5 bases). V lost 1 base and J 9 bases, leaving 16 bases between the germline ends. Germline assignment: CDR1 SQVTM and CDR2 ANQGSEA. The CDR3 consists of 14 residues. In nucleotides, the CDR3 is TGCAGCGTTGAAGGGAGAGGGAAGCTCACTGAGCAGTTCTTC. Its translation: CSVEGRGKLTEQFF.

The V call is TRBV4-3, the J call TRBJ2-3, with TRBD2 identical over 14 bases. CDR3 size: 15 residues. V lost 3 bases and J lost 6; bases outside the gene matches: 2. In germline, CDR1 is LGHNA, CDR2 YSLEER. The chain's CDR3 is CASSQGLAGADTQYF. The DNA for the CDR3 is TGCGCCAGCAGCCAGGGACTAGCGGGAGCCGATACGCAGTATTTT.

The rearrangement joins TRBV5-8 to TRBJ1-1; TRBD1 is a possible D gene (6 bases). The CDR3 is 17 amino acids. CDR1 SGHTS and CDR2 YDEGEE come from the germline V gene. Deletions cut 0 bases from V and 2 bases from J, with 17 bases between. CDR3 in amino acids: CASSLEVGQRLNTEAFF. The CDR3 bases are TGTGCCAGCAGCTTGGAGGTGGGACAAAGGTTAAACACTGAAGCTTTCTTT.

This chain links TRBV6-1 with TRBJ1-4; D gene ambiguous. From germline, CDR1 is MNHNS and CDR2 SASEGT. This CDR3 is 11 amino acids long. The V end lost 2 bases, the J end lost 16 bases, and 11 bases lay between the germline ends. CDR3 bases: TGTGCCAGCAGTGAACGAGACTACGGGTTTTTT. Its translation: CASSERDYGFF.

CDR3 nucleotides: TGTGCCATCAGTGAGTCGTTGATAGCGAATGACAACAATGAGCAGTTCTTC. It encodes CAISESLIANDNNEQFF. The gene calls are TRBV10-3 and TRBJ2-1; possibly TRBD2 for D (5 bases). Trimming pared 0 bases from V and 5 bases from J, leaving 17 bases between. The CDR3 has 17 residues. Per the germline V gene, CDR1 is ENHRY and CDR2 is SYGVKD.

The chain joins TRBV18 to TRBJ2-1, with 8 bases identical to TRBD2. Trimming removed 5 bases from V and 8 bases from J; junction bases left unmatched: 8. Per the germline V gene, CDR1 is KGHSH and CDR2 is LQKENI. CDR3 length: 14 amino acids. The DNA of the CDR3 is TGTGCCAGCTCAAGCGGGAGTCGGTACGATGAGCAGTTCTTC. Its protein product is CASSSGSRYDEQFF.

This clone was counted between two and nine times. The chain combines TRBV27 with TRBJ1-2, with 7 bases that match TRBD1. With 5 bases clipped from V and 6 bases from J, the junction kept 6 bases outside the gene matches. Germline assignment: CDR1 MNHEY and CDR2 SMNVEV (reference sequence). The CDR3 covers 13 residues. The CDR3 spells CASSKTGENGYTF. The CDR3, as DNA: TGTGCCAGCAGTAAAACAGGGGAGAATGGCTACACCTTC.